A single sample is the source of the 3 T cell receptor beta chains below, sequenced in a study of blood T cell repertoires in COVID-19. Data came from immunoSEQ multiplex PCR; TCRdb stores just in-frame clones and leaves some out. The data hold about 110,000 clones, with around 86% observed a single time. Specimen: peripheral blood. The receptors stem from a man aged 65 to 79 with acute or convalescent COVID-19.

V gene TRBV3-1 (or the pseudogene TRBV3-2) combines with J gene TRBJ2-1; 8 nucleotides align to TRBD2. This CDR3 is built from 15 residues. Germline assignment: CDR1 LGHDT and CDR2 YNNKEL (reference sequence). Unmatched junction bases numbered 10, after V lost 4 bases and J lost 8 bases. Here the CDR3 DNA reads TGTGCCAGCAGCCTTGGGAGCGGGAGAGTAGATGAGCAGTTCTTC. Protein product: CASSLGSGRVDEQFF.

The DNA for the CDR3 is TGCAGCGTTTCGTTCAGGATCGACAGGGCTGAAAAACTGTTTTTT. It codes for CSVSFRIDRAEKLFF. The chain has TRBV29-1 and TRBJ1-4; 7 positions match TRBD1. The germline V gene encodes CDR1 SQVTM and CDR2 ANQGSEA. The CDR3 extends over 15 amino acids. The V and J ends lost 5 bases and 7 bases, in that order; junction bases with no gene match: 13.

The rearrangement joins TRBV15 to TRBJ2-7; D gene unclear. Germline CDR1 reads LNHNV; CDR2 reads YYDKDF (reference sequence). The V and J ends lost 0 bases and 6 bases respectively, with 9 bases between them. This CDR3 has 13 amino acids. DNA of the CDR3: TGTGCCACCAGCAGAGACCAGGATGCCGAGCAGTACTTC. Translated, it gives CATSRDQDAEQYF.